Detailed here is one TCR beta chain. Authors' data handling: Using reference gene primer amplification, nucleated cell counts were estimated. Sequencing used immunoSEQ multiplex PCR; TCRdb keeps in-frame clones, though not all of them. Clone size and the V and J calls come from that table; the DNA yielded D and trimming. The repertoire has 210,000 or so clones, under 90% of them found once; the top ten carry 4.4%. The data were taken from a study of blood T cell repertoires in COVID-19. Across the study: The samples span acute and convalescent COVID-19 from the United States, Italy and Spain. In each case, the material was cDNA or gDNA derived from T cells, B-cell-depleted T cells, or PBMCs.

The clonotype comes from a man aged 50 or older with acute or convalescent COVID-19. The sequencing sample was made of peripheral blood.

DNA of the CDR3: TGTGCCAGCTCACCTCAGAACTCTGGGGCCAACGTCCTGACTTTC. It is translated as CASSPQNSGANVLTF. The genes are TRBV18 and TRBJ2-6; no clear D. The germline CDR1 and CDR2 sequences are KGHSH and LQKENI. V dropped 3 bases and J dropped 0 bases, with 6 bases sitting between them. The CDR3 has 15 amino acids.